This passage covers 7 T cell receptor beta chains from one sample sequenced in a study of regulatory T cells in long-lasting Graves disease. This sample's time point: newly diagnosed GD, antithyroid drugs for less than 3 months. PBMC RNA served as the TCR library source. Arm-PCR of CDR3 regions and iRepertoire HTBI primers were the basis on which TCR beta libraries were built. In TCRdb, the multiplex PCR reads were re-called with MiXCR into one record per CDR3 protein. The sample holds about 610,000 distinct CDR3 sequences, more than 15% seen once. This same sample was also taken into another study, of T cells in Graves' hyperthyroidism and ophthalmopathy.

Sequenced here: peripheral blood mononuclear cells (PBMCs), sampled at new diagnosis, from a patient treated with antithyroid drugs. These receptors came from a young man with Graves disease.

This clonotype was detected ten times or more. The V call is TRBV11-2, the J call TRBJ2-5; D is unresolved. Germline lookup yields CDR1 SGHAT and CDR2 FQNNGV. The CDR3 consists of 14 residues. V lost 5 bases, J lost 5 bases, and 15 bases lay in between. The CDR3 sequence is CASSPSLRSETQYF. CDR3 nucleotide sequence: TGTGCCAGCAGCCCGAGCCTCAGATCGGAGACCCAGTACTTC.

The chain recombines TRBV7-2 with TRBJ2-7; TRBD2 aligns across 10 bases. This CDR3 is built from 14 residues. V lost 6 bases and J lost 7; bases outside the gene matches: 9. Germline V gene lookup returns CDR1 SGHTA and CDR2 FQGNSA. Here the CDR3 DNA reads TGTGCCAGCAGACTAGCGGGAACCTACAATGAGCAGTACTTC. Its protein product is CASRLAGTYNEQYF. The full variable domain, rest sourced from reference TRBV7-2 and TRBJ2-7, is GAGVSQSPSNKVTEKGKDVELRCDPISGHTALYWYRQSLGQGLEFLIYFQGNSAPDKSGLPSDRFSAERTGGSVSTLTIQRTQQEDSAVYLCASRLAGTYNEQYFGPGTRLTVT.

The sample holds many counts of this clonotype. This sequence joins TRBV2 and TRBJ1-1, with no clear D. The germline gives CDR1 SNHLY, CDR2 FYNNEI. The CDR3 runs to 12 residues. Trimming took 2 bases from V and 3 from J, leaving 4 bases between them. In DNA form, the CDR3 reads TGTGCCAGCAGTGAAAGCTACACTGAAGCTTTCTTT. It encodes CASSESYTEAFF.

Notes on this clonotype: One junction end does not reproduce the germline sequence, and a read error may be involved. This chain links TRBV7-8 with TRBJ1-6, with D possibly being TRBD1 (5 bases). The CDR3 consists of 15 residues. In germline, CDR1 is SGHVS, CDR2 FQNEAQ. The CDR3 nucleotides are TGTACCAGCAGCTGGGGGACTGCTGGGAATTCACCCCTCCACTTT. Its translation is CTSSWGTAGNSPLHF.

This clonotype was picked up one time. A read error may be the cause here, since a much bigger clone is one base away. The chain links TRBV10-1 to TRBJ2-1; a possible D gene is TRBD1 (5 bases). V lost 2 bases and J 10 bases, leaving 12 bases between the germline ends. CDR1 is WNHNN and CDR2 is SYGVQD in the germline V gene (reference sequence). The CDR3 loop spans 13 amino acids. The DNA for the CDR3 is TGCGCCAGCAGTGAGCGACAGTATGCCGAGCAGTTCTTC. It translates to CASSERQYAEQFF.

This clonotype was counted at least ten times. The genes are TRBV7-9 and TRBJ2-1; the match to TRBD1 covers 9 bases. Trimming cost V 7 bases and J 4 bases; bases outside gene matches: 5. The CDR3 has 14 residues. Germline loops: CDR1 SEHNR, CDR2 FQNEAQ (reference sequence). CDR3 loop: CASTAGQGYNEQFF. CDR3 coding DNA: TGTGCCAGCACCGCGGGACAGGGATACAATGAGCAGTTCTTC.

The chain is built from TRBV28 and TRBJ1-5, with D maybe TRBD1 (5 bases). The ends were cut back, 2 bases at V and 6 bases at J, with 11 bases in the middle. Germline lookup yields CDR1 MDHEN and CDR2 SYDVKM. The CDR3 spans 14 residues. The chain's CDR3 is CASSLRGPGQPQHF. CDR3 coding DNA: TGTGCCAGCAGTTTAAGGGGCCCCGGTCAGCCCCAGCATTTT.